One sample yielded the 30 T cell receptor beta chains listed below, sequenced in a study of beta chain features in type 1 diabetes. Antigen specificity for these receptors is unknown. Findings and limits, study-wide: Patients with Type 1 diabetes showed moderately but significantly shorter TCRB CDR3s in all four CD4+ subsets.

The study reverse transcribed the entire isolated RNA, so it sequenced expressed TCRB transcripts. The method was immunoSEQ multiplex PCR; TCRdb's version includes in-frame clones alone and lacks a portion of them. Here the sample spans a few hundred thousand clones, less than 15% being singletons. Sequenced: naive CD4+ T cells from blood. The receptors were gathered from a woman aged 18-29 years with type 1 diabetes.

This chain joins TRBV5-1 and TRBJ2-2; 10 bases map to TRBD2. V dropped 1 base and J dropped 2; count of bases not matched to a gene: 5. This CDR3 is built from 17 residues. Germline CDR1 and CDR2: SGHRS and YFSETQ. CDR3 in DNA: TGCGCCAGCAGCTTGCTGTCTAGCGGGAGCAACACCGGGGAGCTGTTTTTT. It specifies CASSLLSSGSNTGELFF.

This clone was counted between two and nine times. This rearrangement joins TRBV7-2 to TRBJ2-1; 10 bases align to TRBD2. CDR3 length equals 15 residues. The V gene's germline CDR1 is SGHTA and CDR2 FQGNSA. The V gene end was trimmed by 5 bases and the J gene end by 7 bases; junction bases not matched to a gene: 8. CDR3 region: CASSPGLAAGNEQFF. The CDR3 bases are TGTGCCAGCAGCCCAGGACTAGCGGCTGGGAATGAGCAGTTCTTC. The whole variable domain, filled in from reference TRBV7-2 and TRBJ2-1, reads GAGVSQSPSNKVTEKGKDVELRCDPISGHTALYWYRQSLGQGLEFLIYFQGNSAPDKSGLPSDRFSAERTGGSVSTLTIQRTQQEDSAVYLCASSPGLAAGNEQFFGPGTRLTVL.

The chain uses TRBV19 and TRBJ1-2, with D possibly being TRBD1 (5 bases). The CDR3 length is 14 residues. From germline, CDR1 is LNHDA and CDR2 SQIVND (reference sequence). Trimming removed 4 bases from V and 2 bases from J, with 11 bases in between. The CDR3 region has the DNA TGTGCCAGTAGTAGCCAGGGAATCAACTATGGCTACACCTTC. It specifies CASSSQGINYGYTF.

The sample holds a few counts of this clone. The chain links TRBV18 to TRBJ2-7; 11 nucleotides align to TRBD2. The CDR3 extends over 16 amino acids. J lost 2 bases, V lost 3 bases, and 6 bases had no gene match. CDR1 and CDR2 (germline): KGHSH, LQKENI. CDR3 amino acids: CASSPTIAGGPYEQYF. The CDR3 DNA sequence: TGTGCCAGCTCACCCACGATAGCGGGAGGGCCCTACGAGCAGTACTTC.

A few counts support this clone. The chain uses TRBV7-9 and TRBJ2-5, with TRBD1 matching over 7 bases. The CDR3 length is 15 residues. Unmatched junction bases numbered 3, after V lost 1 base and J lost 1 base. CDR1 and CDR2 from the germline V gene are SEHNR and FQNEAQ (reference sequence). The CDR3 nucleotides read TGTGCCAGCAGCTTAGTGGCAGGGGGCCAAGAGACCCAGTACTTC. Translating it yields CASSLVAGGQETQYF.

This clone occurred a few times. The rearrangement links TRBV15 to TRBJ2-5; 12 bases agree with TRBD1. V shed 1 base, J shed 5 bases, and the junction held 5 bases outside the gene matches. This CDR3 is 16 amino acids long. The V gene's germline CDR1 is LNHNV and CDR2 YYDKDF (reference sequence). Here the CDR3 reads CATSRAGTGGGETQYF. Here the CDR3 DNA reads TGTGCCACCAGCAGAGCCGGGACAGGGGGCGGGGAGACCCAGTACTTC.

For this clone: At one boundary the junction diverges from the germline segment, which might be a read error. The chain recombines TRBV7-2 with TRBJ2-1; 10 nucleotides match TRBD2. Germline V gene lookup returns CDR1 SGHTA and CDR2 FQGNSA. The CDR3 totals 12 residues. The CDR3 nucleotides are TGTGCCAGCAGCGCCGGACTAGCGGTTCGAGTCTTC. As protein: CASSAGLAVRVF.

This chain joins TRBV19 and TRBJ1-2; D gene unclear. Germline V gene data show CDR1 as LNHDA and CDR2 as SQIVND (reference sequence). V lost 6 bases to trimming and J lost 1 base, with 12 bases between them. This CDR3 has 14 amino acids. The CDR3: CASRAGGDNYGYTF. CDR3 DNA: TGTGCCAGTAGGGCGGGCGGCGATAACTATGGCTACACCTTC. The variable domain in full, with the rest retrieved from reference TRBV19 and TRBJ1-2, is DGGITQSPKYLFRKEGQNVTLSCEQNLNHDAMYWYRQDPGQGLRLIYYSQIVNDFQKGDIAEGYSVSREKKESFPLTVTSAQKNPTAFYLCASRAGGDNYGYTFGSGTRLTVV.

This clone was seen more than once but under ten times. The chain is built from TRBV21-1 and TRBJ2-7; no check of the table's D call, TRBD1, against the DNA was made. TRBV21-1 is classified as a pseudogene. This CDR3 has 17 residues. CDR3 amino acids: CASSKAVQGEISYEQYV. The CDR3 region has the DNA TGTGCCAGCAGCAAAGCCGTGCAGGGGGAAATTTCGTACGAGCAGTACGTC.

The V call is TRBV18, the J call TRBJ1-1; a possible D gene is TRBD1 (6 bases). The CDR3 covers 13 residues. The V gene's germline CDR1 is KGHSH and CDR2 LQKENI. Trimming stripped 5 bases from V and 10 bases from J, with 17 bases between. The CDR3 spells CASSTGGAGGAFF. CDR3 nucleotide sequence: TGTGCCAGCTCAACCGGGGGGGCCGGAGGAGCTTTCTTT.

This clone was counted between two and nine times. The rearrangement uses TRBV19 and TRBJ1-1; the D is unclear. The CDR3 contains 16 residues. V lost 3 bases and J lost 1, with 15 bases in between. Germline-derived CDR1 and CDR2 are LNHDA and SQIVND (reference sequence). In DNA form, the CDR3 reads TGTGCCAGTAGTATTTATGGGTTAGGCGGGAACACTGAAGCTTTCTTT. Translating it yields CASSIYGLGGNTEAFF.

This clone was observed a few times. The chain recombines TRBV7-6 with TRBJ2-1; 7 nucleotides match TRBD2. Per the germline V gene, CDR1 is SGHVS and CDR2 is FNYEAQ. The CDR3 loop spans 14 amino acids. The trim removed 5 bases at V and 12 bases at J, leaving 13 bases unmatched. CDR3: CASSPRGRELGQFF. The DNA of the CDR3 is TGTGCCAGCAGCCCCCGTGGGCGGGAGCTTGGGCAGTTCTTC.

This clone was seen only a few times. The chain uses TRBV28 and TRBJ2-2, with TRBD2 matching over 8 bases. The CDR3 consists of 14 residues. Germline assignment: CDR1 MDHEN and CDR2 SYDVKM. The V gene end was trimmed by 3 bases and the J gene end by 8 bases; junction bases not matched to a gene: 5. The CDR3 bases are TGTGCCAGCAGTTTTGGCGGGAGGAGGGGGGAGCTGTTTTTT. The encoded protein is CASSFGGRRGELFF.

This chain joins TRBV7-3 and TRBJ1-1; D is possibly TRBD1 (5 bases). The CDR3 runs 13 residues. CDR1 and CDR2 (germline): SGHTA, FQGTGA. V shed 1 base and J shed 7 bases, with 10 bases lying between them. CDR3 protein: CASSLRRGGEAFF. The CDR3 DNA reads as TGTGCCAGCAGCTTAAGAAGGGGCGGTGAAGCTTTCTTT.

The chain joins TRBV5-1 to TRBJ2-1; 11 bases line up with TRBD2. Germline V lookup: CDR1 SGHRS, CDR2 YFSETQ. The CDR3 contains 17 residues. V gave up 2 bases and J gave up 7 bases; unmatched junction bases: 11. As DNA, the CDR3 is TGCGCCAGCAGCTTTGGCGTTAGGGCTAGCGGGAGGAATGAGCAGTTCTTC. It encodes CASSFGVRASGRNEQFF.

This clone was counted only a few times. The gene calls are TRBV11-3 and TRBJ2-1, with a weak D call TRBD1 (6 bases). The CDR3 loop spans 16 amino acids. Per germline, CDR1 SGHNT and CDR2 YENEEA. V gave up 4 bases and J gave up 7 bases, with 20 bases separating them. The CDR3 sequence is CASSSQGWELGNEQFF. CDR3 in DNA: TGTGCCAGCAGCTCCCAGGGGTGGGAGTTAGGTAATGAGCAGTTCTTC. Together with reference TRBV11-3 and TRBJ2-1, the CDR3 gives the full variable domain: EAGVVQSPRYKIIEKKQPVAFWCNPISGHNTLYWYLQNLGQGPELLIRYENEEAVDDSQLPKDRFSAERLKGVDSTLKIQPAELGDSAVYLCASSSQGWELGNEQFFGPGTRLTVL.

With respect to this clone: Different DNA sequences within this sample yield the same CDR3. This chain connects TRBV9 to TRBJ2-7; D uncertain. CDR3 length equals 14 residues. Trimming removed 0 bases from V and 0 bases from J, with 7 bases in between. In germline, CDR1 is SGDLS, CDR2 YYNGEE. This CDR3 is CASSVVGSSYEQYF. The CDR3 DNA sequence: TGTGCCAGCAGCGTAGTTGGTAGCTCCTACGAGCAGTACTTC.

With regard to this clone: Additional DNA sequences in this sample encode the identical CDR3. The V and J genes are TRBV30 and TRBJ2-6; D is undetermined. Germline assignment: CDR1 GTSNPN and CDR2 SVGIG (reference sequence). There are 13 residues in the CDR3. With 3 bases removed from V and 0 bases from J, the gap between germline ends came to 3 bases. This CDR3 is CAWRYSGANVLTF. DNA for the CDR3: TGTGCCTGGAGGTACTCTGGGGCCAACGTCCTGACTTTC.

The J gene is TRBJ2-7, the V gene TRBV5-4, with unresolved D. Germline V gene sequence: CDR1 SGHNT, CDR2 YYREEE (reference sequence). The length of the CDR3 is 14 residues. V lost 2 bases and J 1 base, leaving 10 bases between the germline ends. For the CDR3, the DNA is TGTGCCAGCAGCTTTTTTGGCTCATCCTACGAGCAGTACTTC. Its protein is CASSFFGSSYEQYF.

The rearrangement joins TRBV9 to TRBJ2-1; 7 bases map to TRBD2. Trimming at V came to 3 bases and at J to 7 bases, leaving 4 bases not matched to a gene. This CDR3 contains 13 residues. From germline, CDR1 is SGDLS and CDR2 YYNGEE. The CDR3 nucleotides are TGTGCCAGCAGCGGGGGGGGTTTTAATGAGCAGTTCTTC. Protein product: CASSGGGFNEQFF.

This chain uses TRBV28 with TRBJ2-5; D is undetermined. This CDR3 comprises 11 residues. Germline lookup yields CDR1 MDHEN and CDR2 SYDVKM. With 4 bases removed from V and 5 bases from J, the gap between germline ends came to 5 bases. CDR3 nucleotide sequence: TGTGCCAGCAGTTCAACTGAGACCCAGTACTTC. Its translation is CASSSTETQYF.

The chain combines TRBV6-5 with TRBJ2-1; D is possibly TRBD2 (5 bases). The CDR3 is 16 residues long. CDR1 and CDR2 (germline): MNHEY, SVGAGI. Trimming took 3 bases from V and 5 from J, leaving 17 bases between them. The CDR3 reads CASSYLRGVLNNEQFF. CDR3 in DNA: TGTGCCAGCAGTTATCTTCGGGGAGTTTTGAACAATGAGCAGTTCTTC.

The rearrangement links TRBV30 to TRBJ2-2, with 8 nucleotides matching TRBD1. The CDR3 has 15 residues. Germline CDR1 is GTSNPN and CDR2 is SVGIG (reference sequence). V was clipped by 4 bases and J by 5 bases; unmatched bases: 9. CDR3 sequence reads: CAWNPGQVRTGELFF. The CDR3 DNA sequence: TGTGCCTGGAACCCGGGACAGGTACGGACCGGGGAGCTGTTTTTT.

The gene calls are TRBV2 and TRBJ2-3, with TRBD2 matching 9 bases. Losses at the gene ends were 4 bases for V and 0 bases for J; bases not matched to a gene: 5. This CDR3 has 16 residues. Looked up from germline, CDR1 is SNHLY and CDR2 is FYNNEI. The CDR3 sequence: CASSAAGGASTDTQYF. The CDR3 DNA sequence: TGTGCCAGCAGTGCGGCGGGGGGGGCTAGCACAGATACGCAGTATTTT.

This clone was seen only a few times. This chain uses TRBV5-1 with TRBJ2-5, with 9 bases fitting TRBD2. V lost 1 base and J lost 2; bases outside the gene matches: 3. CDR1 is SGHRS, CDR2 YFSETQ, per germline. CDR3 length: 15 residues. The CDR3 bases are TGCGCCAGCAGCTTGCAAAGCGGGAGGCAAGAGACCCAGTACTTC. Translation gives CASSLQSGRQETQYF. Together with reference TRBV5-1 and TRBJ2-5, the CDR3 gives the full variable domain: KAGVTQTPRYLIKTRGQQVTLSCSPISGHRSVSWYQQTPGQGLQFLFEYFSETQRNKGNFPGRFSGRQFSNSRSEMNVSTLELGDSALYLCASSLQSGRQETQYFGPGTRLLVL.

This clone was detected many times. This chain uses TRBV29-1 with TRBJ2-7; 7 bases agree with TRBD2. J gave up 5 bases and V 6 bases, and 10 bases lay outside the gene matches. Germline CDR1 reads SQVTM; CDR2 reads ANQGSEA. The CDR3 is 13 residues long. CDR3 nucleotide sequence: TGCAGCGTGGGACGACAAGCGGGAAACGAGCAGTACTTC. Its protein product is CSVGRQAGNEQYF.

The gene calls are TRBV5-6 and TRBJ2-1; D not certain. Deletions cut 2 bases from V and 8 bases from J, with 5 bases between. Germline CDR1 is SGHDT and CDR2 is YYEEEE. CDR3 size: 11 residues. This CDR3 is CASSFRDEQFF. The CDR3 region has the DNA TGTGCCAGCAGCTTCCGGGATGAGCAGTTCTTC.

The J gene is TRBJ2-5, the V gene TRBV5-8, with 12 bases that match TRBD2. V shed 4 bases and J 1 base; nucleotides not matched to a gene: 8. The V gene's germline CDR1 is SGHTS and CDR2 YDEGEE. This CDR3 spans 17 amino acids. The CDR3 region is CASSQFGLAGLQETQYF. CDR3 nucleotides: TGTGCCAGCAGCCAGTTCGGACTAGCGGGGCTCCAAGAGACCCAGTACTTC. Full variable domain (remainder filled in from reference TRBV5-8 and TRBJ2-5): EAGVTQSPTHLIKTRGQQATLRCSPISGHTSVYWYQQALGLGLQFLLWYDEGEERNRGNFPPRFSGRQFPNYSSELNVNALELEDSALYLCASSQFGLAGLQETQYFGPGTRLLVL.

The chain is built from TRBV7-2 and TRBJ2-4; D possibly corresponds to TRBD2 (5 bases). This CDR3 is 14 amino acids long. Germline loops: CDR1 SGHTA, CDR2 FQGNSA. Trimming left V 5 bases short and J 3 bases short, with 11 bases between. CDR3 nucleotides: TGTGCCAGCAGCCTCGCGGAGGTCAAAAACATTCAGTACTTC. This sequence encodes CASSLAEVKNIQYF. Full variable domain (outside the CDR3, taken from reference TRBV7-2 and TRBJ2-4): GAGVSQSPSNKVTEKGKDVELRCDPISGHTALYWYRQSLGQGLEFLIYFQGNSAPDKSGLPSDRFSAERTGGSVSTLTIQRTQQEDSAVYLCASSLAEVKNIQYFGAGTRLSVL.

In this sample, this clone turned up a few times. The chain uses TRBV28 and TRBJ2-7; D perhaps matches TRBD2 (6 bases). Germline loops: CDR1 MDHEN, CDR2 SYDVKM. CDR3 size: 18 residues. The V gene lost 5 bases and the J gene lost 2 bases, with 25 bases spanning the gap. Here the CDR3 DNA reads TGTGCCAGCAGTGCCACTCCGGGACTGCGAAGTCTGGCCTACGAGCAGTACTTC. Translation: CASSATPGLRSLAYEQYF.